This T cell receptor (beta chain) appears in the sequencing data of a study of T cell repertoires in cytomegalovirus infection. The trim removed 6 bases at V and 8 bases at J, leaving 7 bases unmatched. Germline-derived CDR1 and CDR2 are SGHTA and FQGNSA. The CDR3 runs to 15 residues. This clonotype was detected many times. Antigen: not known. TCRdb passed the reads through MiXCR, listing each CDR3 protein once. The table records tens of thousands of distinct CDR3 sequences, 20% to 25% of them present only once. The origin of this receptor is a human donor in good health (CMV status not recorded). Some clones in this sample may be carry-over from other donors' samples. The material sequenced was PBMCs, sequenced either directly or after in vitro stimulation (not recorded which). The chain combines TRBV7-2 with TRBJ2-1, with 13 bases matching TRBD2. The CDR3 spells CASRKGTSGTYEQFF. In DNA, the CDR3 is TGTGCCAGCAGGAAAGGGACTAGCGGGACCTATGAGCAGTTCTTC. The full variable domain, in which reference TRBV7-2 and TRBJ2-1 provide the parts outside the CDR3, is GAGVSQSPSNKVTEKGKDVELRCDPISGHTALYWYRQSLGQGLEFLIYFQGNSAPDKSGLPSDRFSAERTGGSVSTLTIQRTQQEDSAVYLCASRKGTSGTYEQFFGPGTRLTVL.